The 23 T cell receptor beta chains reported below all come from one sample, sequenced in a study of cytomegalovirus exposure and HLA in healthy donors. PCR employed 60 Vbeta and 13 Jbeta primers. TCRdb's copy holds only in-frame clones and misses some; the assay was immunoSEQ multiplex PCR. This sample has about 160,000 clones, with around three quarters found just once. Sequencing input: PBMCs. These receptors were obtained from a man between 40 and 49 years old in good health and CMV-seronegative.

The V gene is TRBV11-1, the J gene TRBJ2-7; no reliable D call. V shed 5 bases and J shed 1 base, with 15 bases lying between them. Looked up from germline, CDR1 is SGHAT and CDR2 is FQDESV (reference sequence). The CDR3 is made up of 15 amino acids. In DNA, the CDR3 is TGTGCCAGCAGCCTCTACCAGGCGCTATCCTACGAGCAGTACTTC. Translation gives CASSLYQALSYEQYF.

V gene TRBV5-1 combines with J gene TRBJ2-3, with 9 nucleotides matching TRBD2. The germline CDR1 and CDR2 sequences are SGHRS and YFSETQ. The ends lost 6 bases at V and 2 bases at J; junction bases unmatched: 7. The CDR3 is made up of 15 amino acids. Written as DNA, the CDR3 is TGCGCCAGCATGGTGGCTAGCGGGATCACAGATACGCAGTATTTT. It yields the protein CASMVASGITDTQYF.

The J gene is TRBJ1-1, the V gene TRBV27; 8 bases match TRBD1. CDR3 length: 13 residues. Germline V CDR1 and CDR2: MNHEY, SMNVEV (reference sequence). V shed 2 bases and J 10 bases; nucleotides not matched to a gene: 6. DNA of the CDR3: TGTGCCAGCAGTTTAGGCGGACAGGGCCTAGCTTTCTTT. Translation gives CASSLGGQGLAFF.

CDR3 sequence (DNA): TGTGCCAGCTCACCATGGGGCAGCACCTACGAGCAGTACTTC. It is translated as CASSPWGSTYEQYF. The chain employs TRBV18 and TRBJ2-7, with D possibly being TRBD1 (5 bases). Trimming pared 2 bases from V and 2 bases from J, leaving 10 bases between. Germline-derived CDR1 and CDR2 are KGHSH and LQKENI. The CDR3 has 14 amino acids.

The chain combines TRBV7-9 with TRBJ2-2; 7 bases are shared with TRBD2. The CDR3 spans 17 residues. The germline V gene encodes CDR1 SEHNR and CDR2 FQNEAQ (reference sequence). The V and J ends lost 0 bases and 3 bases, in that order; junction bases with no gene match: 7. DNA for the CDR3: TGTGCCAGCAGCTTAGCGATCGCGGGAGCACACACCGGGGAGCTGTTTTTT. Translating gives CASSLAIAGAHTGELFF.

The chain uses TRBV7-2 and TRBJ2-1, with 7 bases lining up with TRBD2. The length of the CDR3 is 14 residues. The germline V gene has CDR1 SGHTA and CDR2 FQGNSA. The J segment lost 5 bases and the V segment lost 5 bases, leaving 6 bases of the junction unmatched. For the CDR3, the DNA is TGTGCCAGCAGCGGTAGCGGGCCACACAATGAGCAGTTCTTC. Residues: CASSGSGPHNEQFF. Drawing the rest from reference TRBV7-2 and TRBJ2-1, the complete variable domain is GAGVSQSPSNKVTEKGKDVELRCDPISGHTALYWYRQSLGQGLEFLIYFQGNSAPDKSGLPSDRFSAERTGGSVSTLTIQRTQQEDSAVYLCASSGSGPHNEQFFGPGTRLTVL.

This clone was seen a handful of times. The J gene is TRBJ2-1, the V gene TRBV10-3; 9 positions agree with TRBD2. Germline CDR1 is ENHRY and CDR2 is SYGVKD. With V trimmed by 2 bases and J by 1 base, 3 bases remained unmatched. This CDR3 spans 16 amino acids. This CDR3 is CAISEPAGGSYNEQFF. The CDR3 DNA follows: TGTGCCATCAGTGAGCCGGCGGGAGGGTCCTACAATGAGCAGTTCTTC.

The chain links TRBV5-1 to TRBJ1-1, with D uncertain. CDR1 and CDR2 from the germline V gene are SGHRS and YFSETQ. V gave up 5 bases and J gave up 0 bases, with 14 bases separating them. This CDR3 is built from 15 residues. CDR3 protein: CASSAGASLNTEAFF. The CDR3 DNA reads TGCGCCAGCAGTGCGGGCGCCAGCCTGAACACTGAAGCTTTCTTT.

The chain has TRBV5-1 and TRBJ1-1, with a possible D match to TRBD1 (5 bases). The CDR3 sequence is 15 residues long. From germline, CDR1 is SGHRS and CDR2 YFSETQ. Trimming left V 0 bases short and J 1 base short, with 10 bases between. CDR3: CASSLAVGENTEAFF. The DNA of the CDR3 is TGCGCCAGCAGCTTGGCGGTAGGGGAGAACACTGAAGCTTTCTTT.

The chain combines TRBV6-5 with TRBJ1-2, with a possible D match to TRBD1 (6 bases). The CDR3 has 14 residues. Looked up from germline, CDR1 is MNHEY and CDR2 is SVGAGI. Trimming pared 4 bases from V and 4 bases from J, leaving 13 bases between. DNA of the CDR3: TGTGCCAGCAGTTCGTTGACAGGACCCTATGGCTACACCTTC. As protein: CASSSLTGPYGYTF.

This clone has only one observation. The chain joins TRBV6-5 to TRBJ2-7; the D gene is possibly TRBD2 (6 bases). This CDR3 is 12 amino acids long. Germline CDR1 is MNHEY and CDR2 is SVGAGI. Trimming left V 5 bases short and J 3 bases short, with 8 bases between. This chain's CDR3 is CASSGGGYEQYF. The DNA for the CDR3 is TGTGCCAGCAGTGGGGGAGGCTACGAGCAGTACTTC.

CDR3 sequence reads: CASSSGLAGVGYEQYF. The CDR3 DNA reads TGTGCCAGCAGTTCGGGACTAGCGGGAGTGGGCTACGAGCAGTACTTC. V and J are TRBV27 and TRBJ2-7, with 14 bases that match TRBD2. Trimming removed 4 bases from V and 3 bases from J; junction bases left unmatched: 5. From germline, CDR1 is MNHEY and CDR2 SMNVEV (reference sequence). CDR3 size: 16 residues.

Here the CDR3 reads CASRGLAGVETQYF. The CDR3, as DNA: TGCGCCAGCAGAGGCCTAGCGGGGGTGGAGACCCAGTACTTC. V and J are TRBV5-1 and TRBJ2-5; TRBD2 agrees at 10 bases. Germline V gene lookup returns CDR1 SGHRS and CDR2 YFSETQ. The CDR3 loop spans 14 amino acids. V trimming: 5 bases; J trimming: 5 bases; junction bases outside the gene matches: 6.

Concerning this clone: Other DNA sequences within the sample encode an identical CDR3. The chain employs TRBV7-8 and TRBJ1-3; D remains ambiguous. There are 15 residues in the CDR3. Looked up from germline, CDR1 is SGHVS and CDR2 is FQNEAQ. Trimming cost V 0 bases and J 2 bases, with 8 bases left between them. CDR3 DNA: TGTGCCAGCAGCTTAGCGTCAGGCGCTGGAAACACCATATATTTT. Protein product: CASSLASGAGNTIYF.

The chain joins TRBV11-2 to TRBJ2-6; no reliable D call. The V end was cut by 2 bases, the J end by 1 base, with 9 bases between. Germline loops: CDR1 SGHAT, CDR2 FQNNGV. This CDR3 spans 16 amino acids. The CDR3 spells CASSLSSRSGANVLTF. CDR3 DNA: TGTGCCAGCAGCTTAAGTAGCAGATCTGGGGCCAACGTCCTGACTTTC.

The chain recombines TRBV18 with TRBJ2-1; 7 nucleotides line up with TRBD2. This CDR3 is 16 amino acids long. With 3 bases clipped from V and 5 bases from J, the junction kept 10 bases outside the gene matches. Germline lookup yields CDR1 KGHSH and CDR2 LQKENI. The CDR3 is CASSPIAGVPNNEQFF. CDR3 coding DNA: TGTGCCAGCTCACCCATTGCGGGAGTTCCCAACAATGAGCAGTTCTTC.

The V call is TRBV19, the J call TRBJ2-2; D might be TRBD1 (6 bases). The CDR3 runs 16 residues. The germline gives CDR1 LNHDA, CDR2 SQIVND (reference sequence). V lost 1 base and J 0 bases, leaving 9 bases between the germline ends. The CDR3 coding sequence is TGTGCCAGTAGTATAGTGGGGACACCGAACACCGGGGAGCTGTTTTTT. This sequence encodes CASSIVGTPNTGELFF.

CDR3 coding DNA: TGTGCCAGCAGCCCCCGTGAAGCGCGGGAGCTGTTTTTT. Protein sequence: CASSPREARELFF. The V and J genes are TRBV5-4 and TRBJ2-2; D gene uncertain. V dropped 4 bases and J dropped 9 bases, with 13 bases sitting between them. The CDR3 is 13 amino acids. In germline, CDR1 is SGHNT, CDR2 YYREEE (reference sequence).

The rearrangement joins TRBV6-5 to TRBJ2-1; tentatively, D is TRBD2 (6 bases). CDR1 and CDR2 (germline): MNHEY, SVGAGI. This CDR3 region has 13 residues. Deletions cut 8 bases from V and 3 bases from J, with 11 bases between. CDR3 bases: TGTGCCAGCGTTCGGCGGGGCTACAATGAGCAGTTCTTC. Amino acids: CASVRRGYNEQFF.

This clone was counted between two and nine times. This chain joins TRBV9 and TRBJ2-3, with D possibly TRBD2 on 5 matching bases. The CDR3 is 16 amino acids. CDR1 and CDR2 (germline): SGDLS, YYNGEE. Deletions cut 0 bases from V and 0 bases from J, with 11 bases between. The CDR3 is CASSVAGFTSTDTQYF. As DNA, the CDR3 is TGTGCCAGCAGCGTAGCGGGGTTTACTAGCACAGATACGCAGTATTTT.

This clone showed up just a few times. The CDR3 loop reads CASSLTGGSNTGELFF. The CDR3 DNA sequence: TGTGCCAGCAGCCTCACAGGGGGCTCAAACACCGGGGAGCTGTTTTTT. The V call is TRBV5-6, the J call TRBJ2-2; 9 positions agree with TRBD1. CDR1 and CDR2 from the germline V gene are SGHDT and YYEEEE. The V segment lost 4 bases and the J segment 2 bases; nucleotides outside the gene matches: 6. The CDR3 length is 16 residues.

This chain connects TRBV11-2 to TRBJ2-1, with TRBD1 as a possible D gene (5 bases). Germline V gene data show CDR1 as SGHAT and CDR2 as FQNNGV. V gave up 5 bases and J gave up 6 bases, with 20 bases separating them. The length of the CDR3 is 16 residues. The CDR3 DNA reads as TGTGCCAGCAGCCTTCGGACGGTCCAGGGCTCCAATGAGCAGTTCTTC. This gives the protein CASSLRTVQGSNEQFF.

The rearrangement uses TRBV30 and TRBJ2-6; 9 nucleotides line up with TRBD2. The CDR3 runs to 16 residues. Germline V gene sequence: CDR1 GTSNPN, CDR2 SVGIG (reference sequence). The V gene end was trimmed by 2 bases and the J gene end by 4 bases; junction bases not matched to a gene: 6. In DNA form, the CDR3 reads TGTGCCTGGAGTCGGGGACTAGCAGCCGGGGCCAACGTCCTGACTTTC. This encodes CAWSRGLAAGANVLTF.